This TCR beta chain was sequenced in a study of shared clonotypes between healthy human individuals. This clone was counted once. Naive-designated CD8 cells lacked CD45RO, were positively enriched for CCR7, and omitted terminally differentiated effector memory CD45RA+ cells. The CDR3 is 15 residues long. Losses at the gene ends were 2 bases for V and 4 bases for J; bases not matched to a gene: 6. CDR1 is MNHEY and CDR2 is SVGAGI in the germline V gene. Data came from immunoSEQ multiplex PCR; TCRdb stores just in-frame clones and leaves some out. The repertoire has hundreds of thousands of clones, about 95% of them found once; the top ten carry over 0.09%.

The chain couples TRBV6-5 to TRBJ2-7; 9 bases fit TRBD2. Material: naive CD8+ T cells sorted from blood. This receptor was obtained from a woman in her 30s in good health. The CDR3 is CASSYSGSGGYEQYF. In DNA, the CDR3 is TGTGCCAGCAGTTACAGTGGGAGCGGGGGGTACGAGCAGTACTTC.